This note documents a single TCR beta chain sequence. The target antigen is unknown. These data are taken from a study of T cell responses to AZD1222 COVID-19 vaccine. Study conclusions and caveats: Repertoire samples came only from after the peak T cell response.

Measured with immunoSEQ multiplex PCR; TCRdb has only the in-frame clones, and not every one. The table shows tens of thousands of clones, with about nine tenths occurring only once. V shed 2 bases, J shed 4 bases, and the junction held 3 bases outside the gene matches. The CDR3 is 14 residues long. Germline V CDR1 and CDR2: MNHEY, SVGEGT. This receptor was identified in an adult in good health. The V and J genes are TRBV6-2 or TRBV6-3 and TRBJ1-2, with 8 positions matching TRBD1. This specimen consisted of peripheral blood, obtained on day 0 of AZD1222 vaccination. In DNA form, the CDR3 reads TGTGCCAGCAGTTACCGACAGGGGATCTATGGCTACACCTTC. It specifies CASSYRQGIYGYTF.